The 26 T cell receptor beta chains listed next were all sequenced from one sample in a study of graft-versus-host responses after intestinal transplantation. TCRdb's copy holds only in-frame clones and misses some; the assay was immunoSEQ multiplex PCR. This table has approximately 85,000 clones, 85% to 95% appearing once. These receptors have no identified antigens. The sequences come from unstimulated CD8+ T cells sorted from spleen or lymph node cells, collected before transplant. All receptors derive from a human donor who was the organ donor for an intestinal transplant.

The chain combines TRBV6-1 with TRBJ2-7, with D unclear. The germline V gene has CDR1 MNHNS and CDR2 SASEGT. The CDR3 length is 14 residues. Trimming shortened V by 4 bases and J by 0 bases, and 10 bases separated the two germline ends. CDR3 sequence (DNA): TGTGCCAGCAGTGGGACCTTGAGCTCCTACGAGCAGTACTTC. It is translated as CASSGTLSSYEQYF.

This CDR3 is CASSLSRGAGFNEKLFF. Written as DNA, the CDR3 is TGTGCCAGCAGCTTATCAAGGGGTGCGGGGTTCAATGAAAAACTGTTTTTT. This chain uses TRBV11-2 with TRBJ1-4; D might be TRBD1 (5 bases). Per the germline V gene, CDR1 is SGHAT and CDR2 is FQNNGV. The CDR3 is 17 amino acids. Trimming shortened V by 2 bases and J by 5 bases, and 18 bases separated the two germline ends. Full variable domain (rest looked up from reference TRBV11-2 and TRBJ1-4): EAGVAQSPRYKIIEKRQSVAFWCNPISGHATLYWYQQILGQGPKLLIQFQNNGVVDDSQLPKDRFSAERLKGVDSTLKIQPAKLEDSAVYLCASSLSRGAGFNEKLFFGSGTQLSVL.

This chain uses TRBV6-5 with TRBJ2-5; D may be TRBD1 or TRBD2 (5 bases each). CDR3 size: 13 residues. Looked up from germline, CDR1 is MNHEY and CDR2 is SVGAGI. Trimming cost V 2 bases and J 4 bases, with 8 bases left between them. The CDR3 DNA sequence: TGTGCCAGCAGTTACGGGACCGCAGAGACCCAGTACTTC. Translating gives CASSYGTAETQYF.

The gene calls are TRBV6-4 and TRBJ2-2; D remains ambiguous. Germline V CDR1 and CDR2: MRHNA, SNTAGT. CDR3 size: 13 residues. Trimming shortened V by 2 bases and J by 5 bases, and 6 bases separated the two germline ends. The CDR3 DNA follows: TGTGCCAGCAGTGACGACCTAACCGGGGAGCTGTTTTTT. Its translation is CASSDDLTGELFF.

The V gene is TRBV27, the J gene TRBJ2-2; 7 bases agree with TRBD2. Unmatched junction bases numbered 12, after V lost 4 bases and J lost 7 bases. The CDR3 is 16 amino acids. The germline V gene encodes CDR1 MNHEY and CDR2 SMNVEV (reference sequence). CDR3 loop: CASSSTSVEMIGELFF. For the CDR3, the DNA is TGTGCCAGCAGTTCAACTAGCGTGGAGATGATCGGGGAGCTGTTTTTT.

The rearrangement joins TRBV5-1 to TRBJ2-7, with 7 bases aligning to TRBD2. With V trimmed by 5 bases and J by 2 bases, 4 bases remained unmatched. The CDR3 is 13 residues long. The germline CDR1 and CDR2 sequences are SGHRS and YFSETQ. The CDR3 DNA follows: TGCGCCAGCAGACTAGCGTCTACCTACGAGCAGTACTTC. Amino acids: CASRLASTYEQYF.

This chain links TRBV7-2 with TRBJ2-7, with 11 bases identical to TRBD2. This CDR3 contains 18 residues. Germline CDR1 and CDR2: SGHTA and FQGNSA. J gave up 1 base and V 6 bases, and 14 bases lay outside the gene matches. CDR3: CASRPAYLLAGVSYEQYF. The CDR3 bases are TGTGCCAGCAGACCTGCCTATTTACTAGCGGGAGTTTCCTACGAGCAGTACTTC.

This clone was counted between two and nine times. Since a far larger clone is one base different, this is likely a read error. Distinct nucleotide sequences in the sample also encode this CDR3. The chain joins TRBV11-2 to TRBJ1-3, with D unresolved. This CDR3 comprises 12 residues. CDR1 and CDR2 (germline): SGHAT, FQNNGV. Trimming took 1 base from V and 10 from J, leaving 8 bases between them. The CDR3 loop is CASSLGPFTIYF. Written as DNA, the CDR3 is TGTGCCAGCAGCTTAGGGCCATTTACCATATATTTT.

This chain connects TRBV28 to TRBJ2-7; 9 bases agree with TRBD1. V shed 7 bases and J 2 bases; nucleotides not matched to a gene: 9. The CDR3 extends over 15 amino acids. Germline values: CDR1 MDHEN, CDR2 SYDVKM. The CDR3 is CASKQQGAGPYEQYF. As DNA, the CDR3 is TGTGCCAGCAAACAACAGGGGGCGGGCCCCTACGAGCAGTACTTC.

This chain connects TRBV2 to TRBJ2-3; TRBD2 aligns across 10 bases. The CDR3 sequence is 13 residues long. Germline V CDR1 and CDR2: SNHLY, FYNNEI. The V gene end was trimmed by 10 bases and the J gene end by 5 bases; junction bases not matched to a gene: 6. CDR3 DNA sequence: TGTGCCAACACCGGGACTAGCGTAGATACGCAGTATTTT. It codes for CANTGTSVDTQYF. Combining the CDR3 with reference TRBV2 and TRBJ2-3 gives the whole variable domain EPEVTQTPSHQVTQMGQEVILRCVPISNHLYFYWYRQILGQKVEFLVSFYNNEISEKSEIFDDQFSVERPDGSNFTLKIRSTKLEDSAMYFCANTGTSVDTQYFGPGTRLTVL.

The genes are TRBV9 and TRBJ2-3; 8 bases map to TRBD1. Per germline, CDR1 SGDLS and CDR2 YYNGEE. This CDR3 region has 16 residues. V lost 0 bases and J lost 4; bases outside the gene matches: 7. CDR3 nucleotide sequence: TGTGCCAGCAGCGTAGGAGCAGGGGGCAGAGCAGATACGCAGTATTTT. This encodes CASSVGAGGRADTQYF.

J is TRBJ1-5 and V is TRBV23-1; tentatively, D is TRBD1 (6 bases). Being an ORF, TRBV23-1 has a function that is uncertain. V gave up 8 bases and J gave up 0 bases, with 8 bases separating them. CDR3 length: 13 residues. The chain's CDR3 is CASDRYSNQPQHF. The CDR3 DNA is TGCGCCAGCGACAGGTATAGCAATCAGCCCCAGCATTTT.

This clone appeared once. The chain has TRBV13 and TRBJ1-2; possible D gene TRBD1, 5 bases. With 2 bases removed from V and 8 bases from J, the gap between germline ends came to 21 bases. CDR3 length: 16 residues. Germline V CDR1 and CDR2: PRHDT, FYEKMQ (reference sequence). The CDR3 loop is CASSLRGALEEVGYTF. DNA for the CDR3: TGTGCCAGCAGCTTAAGGGGAGCCTTAGAGGAAGTAGGCTACACCTTC. The whole variable domain, filled in from reference TRBV13 and TRBJ1-2, reads AAGVIQSPRHLIKEKRETATLKCYPIPRHDTVYWYQQGPGQDPQFLISFYEKMQSDKGSIPDRFSAQQFSDYHSELNMSSLELGDSALYFCASSLRGALEEVGYTFGSGTRLTVV.

The rearrangement uses TRBV20-1 and TRBJ2-7; D remains unclear. Germline CDR1 is DFQATT and CDR2 is SNEGSKA (reference sequence). V dropped 6 bases and J dropped 3 bases, with 9 bases sitting between them. The CDR3 sequence is 11 residues long. The CDR3, as DNA: TGCAGTGCAGCCCCGGGCTACGAGCAGTACTTC. It is translated as CSAAPGYEQYF.

The chain employs TRBV4-1 and TRBJ1-3; no firm D call. CDR1 is MGHRA, CDR2 YSYEKL, per germline. V lost 4 bases and J lost 0, with 13 bases in between. There are 16 residues in the CDR3. The CDR3 coding sequence is TGCGCCAGCAGCCCTTCTAGACGGTTCTCTGGAAACACCATATATTTT. As protein: CASSPSRRFSGNTIYF.

This clone was seen only once. The chain uses TRBV27 and TRBJ1-6; 10 positions agree with TRBD1. The V gene's germline CDR1 is MNHEY and CDR2 SMNVEV (reference sequence). This CDR3 comprises 16 residues. After removal of 4 bases from V and 9 bases from J, the junction contained 9 bases not matched to a gene. CDR3 sequence (DNA): TGTGCCAGCAGTTCAATAGCCGGGACAGGGGCTTCACCCCTCCACTTT. This translates into CASSSIAGTGASPLHF.

The chain is built from TRBV4-1 and TRBJ1-2; D remains unclear. CDR1 and CDR2 (germline): MGHRA, YSYEKL. The CDR3 has 14 residues. V dropped 1 base and J dropped 4 bases, with 10 bases sitting between them. The CDR3 reads CASSQVSQIYGYTF. CDR3 sequence (DNA): TGCGCCAGCAGCCAAGTTTCACAGATCTATGGCTACACCTTC.

This chain uses TRBV5-1 with TRBJ2-3, with a tentative D call TRBD1 (5 bases). Trimming shortened V by 2 bases and J by 6 bases, and 10 bases separated the two germline ends. Germline V gene data show CDR1 as SGHRS and CDR2 as YFSETQ. This CDR3 has 13 amino acids. CDR3 region: CASSFRQSDTQYF. The CDR3 DNA sequence: TGCGCCAGCAGCTTCAGACAGTCGGATACGCAGTATTTT.

CDR3 amino acids: CSVVEPSGYGYTF. For the CDR3, the DNA is TGCAGCGTTGTAGAACCCAGCGGTTATGGCTACACCTTC. J is TRBJ1-2 and V is TRBV29-1; no reliable D call. Trimming took off 4 bases at V and 5 bases at J, with 14 bases between the two ends. Germline-derived CDR1 and CDR2 are SQVTM and ANQGSEA. The CDR3 runs 13 residues.

The rearrangement uses TRBV5-4 and TRBJ2-3; D is perhaps TRBD1 (5 bases). Trimming took 4 bases from V and 1 from J, leaving 10 bases between them. CDR3 length equals 14 residues. Germline V gene sequence: CDR1 SGHNT, CDR2 YYREEE (reference sequence). In DNA, the CDR3 is TGTGCCAGCAGCCCTGTGACAGGCACAGATACGCAGTATTTT. The encoded protein is CASSPVTGTDTQYF.

This clone was picked up a small number of times. The CDR3 sequence is CASSLSGTGGQNSPLHF. CDR3 nucleotides: TGTGCCAGCAGCTTATCCGGGACAGGGGGCCAAAATTCACCCCTCCACTTT. The rearrangement joins TRBV7-9 to TRBJ1-6; 12 nucleotides match TRBD1. Trimming cost V 2 bases and J 7 bases; bases outside gene matches: 6. Germline CDR1 is SEHNR and CDR2 is FQNEAQ (reference sequence). There are 17 residues in the CDR3.

J is TRBJ2-7 and V is TRBV27; D call uncertain. The CDR3 contains 13 residues. The germline CDR1 and CDR2 sequences are MNHEY and SMNVEV (reference sequence). V lost 8 bases to trimming and J lost 7 bases, with 18 bases between them. The CDR3 reads CASGWAEATEQYF. CDR3 nucleotides: TGTGCCAGCGGTTGGGCAGAAGCTACAGAGCAGTACTTC.

The rearrangement uses TRBV11-2 and TRBJ1-1, with D possibly matching TRBD1 (5 bases). V lost 1 base and J 4 bases, leaving 10 bases between the germline ends. Germline V CDR1 and CDR2: SGHAT, FQNNGV. The CDR3 length is 14 residues. CDR3 loop: CASSLGGAATEAFF. CDR3 bases: TGTGCCAGCAGCTTAGGGGGCGCCGCCACTGAAGCTTTCTTT.

The chain has TRBV2 and TRBJ2-1, with 13 bases lining up with TRBD2. The trim removed 0 bases at V and 0 bases at J, leaving 11 bases unmatched. CDR1 is SNHLY, CDR2 FYNNEI, per germline. This CDR3 region has 21 residues. The CDR3 DNA reads TGTGCCAGCAGTGAAGCAAGACTAGCGGGGGGCCCCCCGAGCTCCTACAATGAGCAGTTCTTC. This encodes CASSEARLAGGPPSSYNEQFF.

The chain employs TRBV5-4 and TRBJ2-7; D is possibly TRBD1 or TRBD2 (5 bases each). Germline lookup yields CDR1 SGHNT and CDR2 YYREEE (reference sequence). CDR3 length equals 14 residues. The V gene lost 3 bases and the J gene lost 1 base, with 11 bases spanning the gap. CDR3 coding DNA: TGTGCCAGCAGCTCCCGGGACGGTTCCTACGAGCAGTACTTC. This translates into CASSSRDGSYEQYF.

The V call is TRBV12-5, the J call TRBJ1-3; D is undetermined. V lost 1 base, J lost 0 bases, and 13 bases lay in between. The CDR3 runs to 17 residues. Germline V lookup: CDR1 LGHNT, CDR2 FRNRAP. CDR3 DNA: TGTGCTAGTGGTTTGGGGAATCATTTTTACTCTGGAAACACCATATATTTT. It is translated as CASGLGNHFYSGNTIYF.